The T cell receptor beta chain under discussion was sequenced for a study of Tregs in tolerant kidney transplant recipients. Deletions cut 0 bases from V and 2 bases from J, with 14 bases between. There are 16 residues in the CDR3. Germline-derived CDR1 and CDR2 are SGDLS and YYNGEE. Measured with immunoSEQ multiplex PCR; TCRdb has only the in-frame clones, and not every one. The sample yields hundreds of thousands of clones, approximately 84% seen once. In this sample, this clone turned up a few times. V and J are TRBV9 and TRBJ1-2, with D maybe TRBD1 (6 bases). The sequence derives from a human donor in good health. Specimen: CD4+ T cells from blood. The CDR3: CASSVATGGANYGYTF. The CDR3 nucleotides read TGTGCCAGCAGCGTAGCTACGGGGGGCGCAAACTATGGCTACACCTTC.